The 9 T cell receptor beta chains in this list originate from one sample, sequenced in a study of cytomegalovirus exposure and HLA in healthy donors. PCR employed 60 Vbeta and 13 Jbeta primers. The repertoire was sequenced with immunoSEQ multiplex PCR; TCRdb's copy has only in-frame clones and lacks some. The sample gives 220,000 or so clones, 80% to 85% of which show up once; roughly 2.5% is in the top ten. Sequenced material: PBMCs. These TCRs come from a woman aged 40 to 49 in good health and CMV-seronegative.

This clone appeared once. The V call is TRBV30, the J call TRBJ1-2; D might be TRBD1 (5 bases). V lost 0 bases, J lost 4 bases, and 15 bases lay in between. Germline assignment: CDR1 GTSNPN and CDR2 SVGIG (reference sequence). The CDR3 sequence is 15 residues long. The CDR3 reads CAWSVQIGARYGYTF. CDR3 DNA: TGTGCCTGGAGTGTACAAATAGGGGCCCGCTATGGCTACACCTTC.

J is TRBJ2-5 and V is TRBV7-3, with TRBD1 matching 10 bases. The CDR3 runs to 16 residues. Germline-derived CDR1 and CDR2 are SGHTA and FQGTGA. With V trimmed by 5 bases and J by 5 bases, 11 bases remained unmatched. In DNA form, the CDR3 reads TGTGCCAGCAGCATGACCGGGACAGGGGTGGTCGAGACCCAGTACTTC. Translating it yields CASSMTGTGVVETQYF.

The chain has TRBV7-8 and TRBJ1-2, with 7 bases that match TRBD1. This CDR3 comprises 13 residues. Trimming cost V 1 base and J 5 bases; bases outside gene matches: 1. The V gene's germline CDR1 is SGHVS and CDR2 FQNEAQ. CDR3 region: CASSLGRGYGYTF. The CDR3, as DNA: TGTGCCAGCAGCTTAGGCAGGGGGTATGGCTACACCTTC.

The V gene is TRBV5-4, the J gene TRBJ2-3; tentative D call: TRBD2 (5 bases). Germline V gives CDR1 SGHNT, CDR2 YYREEE (reference sequence). The length of the CDR3 is 14 residues. Trimming stripped 5 bases from V and 2 bases from J, with 12 bases between. The CDR3 loop is CASRISGPTDTQYF. CDR3 DNA: TGTGCCAGCAGAATAAGCGGACCCACAGATACGCAGTATTTT.

The CDR3 here is CASRGPVGLAGVGTDTQYF. The DNA of the CDR3 is TGCGCCAGCAGGGGCCCCGTGGGACTAGCGGGAGTTGGCACAGATACGCAGTATTTT. The chain combines TRBV10-2 with TRBJ2-3; the match to TRBD2 covers 14 bases. Germline V gene lookup returns CDR1 WSHSY and CDR2 SAAADI. This CDR3 is 19 amino acids long. Losses at the gene ends were 6 bases for V and 1 base for J; bases not matched to a gene: 12.

The chain uses TRBV19 and TRBJ2-1; the match to TRBD1 covers 10 bases. This CDR3 has 16 residues. Germline CDR1 and CDR2: LNHDA and SQIVND (reference sequence). J was trimmed by 6 bases and V by 3 bases; bases with no gene match: 8. CDR3 nucleotides: TGTGCCAGTAGTATTTCGGGACAGGGGTTGGTCAATGAGCAGTTCTTC. Translation gives CASSISGQGLVNEQFF.

This chain links TRBV5-4 with TRBJ1-1; D is uncertain. This CDR3 spans 15 amino acids. V gave up 5 bases and J gave up 0 bases, with 14 bases separating them. Germline CDR1 and CDR2: SGHNT and YYREEE (reference sequence). CDR3 sequence reads: CASRVGREMNTEAFF. The CDR3, as DNA: TGTGCCAGCAGAGTGGGGAGAGAGATGAACACTGAAGCTTTCTTT.

The V gene is TRBV5-5, the J gene TRBJ1-5; 7 nucleotides match TRBD1. Germline CDR1 SGHKS, CDR2 YYEKEE (reference sequence). The V segment lost 3 bases and the J segment 0 bases; nucleotides outside the gene matches: 3. The CDR3 sequence is 15 residues long. In nucleotides, the CDR3 is TGTGCCAGCAGCTGGGGACAGAATAGCAATCAGCCCCAGCATTTT. Protein: CASSWGQNSNQPQHF.

The V call is TRBV5-6, the J call TRBJ2-1, with 7 nucleotides matching TRBD2. CDR1 and CDR2 from the germline V gene are SGHDT and YYEEEE. V lost 4 bases to trimming and J lost 0 bases; unmatched junction nucleotides: 4. This CDR3 has 15 amino acids. The CDR3: CASSPAGSSYNEQFF. CDR3 DNA: TGTGCCAGCAGCCCAGCGGGGAGCTCCTACAATGAGCAGTTCTTC.